The clone carrying this TCR beta chain was observed at least ten times. Unique molecular identifiers were affixed to single, distinct cDNA molecules. TCRdb re-analysed the 5' RACE reads in MiXCR, keeping a single row per CDR3 protein. The sample contains tens of thousands of distinct CDR3 sequences, around 9.9% of which appear only once. The germline V gene has CDR1 DFQATT and CDR2 SNEGSKA (reference sequence). This CDR3 is 12 amino acids long. V was cut by 7 bases and J by 10 bases, with 14 bases left in between. This entry belongs to a study of early T cells in non-severe SARS-CoV-2 infection. This chain links TRBV20-1 with TRBJ1-6; TRBD1 might be the D (6 bases). Sequenced: whole blood. The TCR originated in an adult who was a healthcare worker with PCR-confirmed SARS-CoV-2 infection or an uninfected control (not recorded which). CDR3 sequence (DNA): TGCAGTGTTGCCGGGAGGGGGTCACCCCTCCACTTT. Protein product: CSVAGRGSPLHF.